This TCR beta chain derives from a study of cytomegalovirus exposure and HLA in healthy donors. Study-wide findings and caveats: In a later analysis, donors in an Asian-associated ancestry cluster reportedly had fewer N-insertions in productive TCRs than the cohort mean. In a later analysis, HLA-associated TCR beta chains were more clonally expanded than equally common others. It was confirmed in vitro that a few of the CMV-associated chains were specific for CMV antigens.

PCR primers comprised 60 Vbeta and 13 Jbeta primers. TCRdb's table, derived via immunoSEQ multiplex PCR, lists solely in-frame clones and lacks some. The table has under 200,000 clones, approximately 82% seen once. Turning to this clone: Its antigen remains unknown.

This clonotype originated in a woman in her forties in good health and CMV-seropositive. Sequenced material: PBMCs.

The CDR3 sequence: CASSEEGTAPYGYTF. Here the CDR3 DNA reads TGTGCCAGCAGTGAAGAGGGGACAGCACCCTATGGCTACACCTTC. The chain is built from TRBV6-1 and TRBJ1-2, with 7 bases lining up with TRBD1. This CDR3 is 15 amino acids long. Germline assignment: CDR1 MNHNS and CDR2 SASEGT. Losses at the gene ends were 1 base for V and 4 bases for J; bases not matched to a gene: 6.